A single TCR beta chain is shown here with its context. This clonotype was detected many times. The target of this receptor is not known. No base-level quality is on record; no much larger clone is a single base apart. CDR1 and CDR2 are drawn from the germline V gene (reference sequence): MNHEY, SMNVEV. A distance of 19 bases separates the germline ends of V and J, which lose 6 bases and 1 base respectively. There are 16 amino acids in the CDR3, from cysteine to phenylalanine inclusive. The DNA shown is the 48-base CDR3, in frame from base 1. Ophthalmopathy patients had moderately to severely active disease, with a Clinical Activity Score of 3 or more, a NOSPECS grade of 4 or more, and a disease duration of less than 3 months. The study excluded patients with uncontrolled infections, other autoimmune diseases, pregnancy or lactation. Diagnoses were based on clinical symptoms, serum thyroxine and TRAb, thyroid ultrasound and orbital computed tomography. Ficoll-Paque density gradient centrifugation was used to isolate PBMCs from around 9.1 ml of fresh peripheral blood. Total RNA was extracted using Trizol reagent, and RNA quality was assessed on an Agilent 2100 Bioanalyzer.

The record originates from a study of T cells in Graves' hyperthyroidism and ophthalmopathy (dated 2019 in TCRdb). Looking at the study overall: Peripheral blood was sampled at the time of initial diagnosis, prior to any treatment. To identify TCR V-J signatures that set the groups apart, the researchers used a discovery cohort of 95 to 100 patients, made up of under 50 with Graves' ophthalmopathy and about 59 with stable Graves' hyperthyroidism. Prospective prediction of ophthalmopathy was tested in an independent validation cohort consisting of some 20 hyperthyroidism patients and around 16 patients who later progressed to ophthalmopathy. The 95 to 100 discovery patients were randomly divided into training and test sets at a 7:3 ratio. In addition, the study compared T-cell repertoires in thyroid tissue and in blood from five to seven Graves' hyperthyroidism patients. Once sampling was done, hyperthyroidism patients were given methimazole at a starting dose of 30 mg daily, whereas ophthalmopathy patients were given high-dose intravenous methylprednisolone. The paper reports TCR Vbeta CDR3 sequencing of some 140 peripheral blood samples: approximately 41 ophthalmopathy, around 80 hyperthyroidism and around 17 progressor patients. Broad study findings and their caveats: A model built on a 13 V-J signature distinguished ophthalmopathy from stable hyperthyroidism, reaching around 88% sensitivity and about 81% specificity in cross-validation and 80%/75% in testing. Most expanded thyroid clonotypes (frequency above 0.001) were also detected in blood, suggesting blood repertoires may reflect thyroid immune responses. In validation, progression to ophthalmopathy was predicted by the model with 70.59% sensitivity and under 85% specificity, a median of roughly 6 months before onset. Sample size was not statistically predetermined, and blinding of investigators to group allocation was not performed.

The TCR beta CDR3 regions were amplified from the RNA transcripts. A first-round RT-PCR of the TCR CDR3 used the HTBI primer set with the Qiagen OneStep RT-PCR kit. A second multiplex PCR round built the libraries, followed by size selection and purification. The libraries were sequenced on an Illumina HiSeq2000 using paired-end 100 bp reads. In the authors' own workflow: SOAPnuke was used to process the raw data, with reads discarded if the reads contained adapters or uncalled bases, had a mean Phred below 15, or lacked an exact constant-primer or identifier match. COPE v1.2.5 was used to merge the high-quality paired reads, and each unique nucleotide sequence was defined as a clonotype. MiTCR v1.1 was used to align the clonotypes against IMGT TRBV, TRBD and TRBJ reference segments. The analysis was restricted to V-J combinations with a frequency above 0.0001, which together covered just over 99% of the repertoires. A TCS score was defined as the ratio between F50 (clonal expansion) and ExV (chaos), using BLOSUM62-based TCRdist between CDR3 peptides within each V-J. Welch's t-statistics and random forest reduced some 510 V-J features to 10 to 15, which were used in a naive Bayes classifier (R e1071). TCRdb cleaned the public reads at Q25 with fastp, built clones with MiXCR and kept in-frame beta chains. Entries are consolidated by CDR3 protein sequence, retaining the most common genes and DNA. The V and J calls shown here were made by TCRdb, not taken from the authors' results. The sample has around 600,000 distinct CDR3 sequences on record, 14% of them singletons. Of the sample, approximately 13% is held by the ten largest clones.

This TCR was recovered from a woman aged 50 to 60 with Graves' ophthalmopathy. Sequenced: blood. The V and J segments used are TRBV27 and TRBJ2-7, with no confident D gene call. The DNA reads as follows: TGTGCCAGCAGCAAGTCCCGCGCGGTTCGTTCCTACGAGCAGTACTTC. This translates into CASSKSRAVRSYEQYF.